This is a list of T cell receptor beta chains from one sample in a study of blood T cell repertoires in COVID-19. Clones were sequenced by immunoSEQ multiplex PCR, and TCRdb holds only the in-frame ones, with some missing. The sample holds 50,000 to 70,000 clones, 60% to 80% seen once. The sample consisted of peripheral blood. All receptors come from a man aged 55 to 69 with acute or convalescent COVID-19. Each CDR3 is given with its conserved first and last residue. Fields, in order: V gene, clone size, D gene, J gene, CDR3 DNA, CDR3 protein. D genes are given only for firm matches. Size tells how often a clone was seen (once, few, many) or the class of an expanded clone, and some rows leave it out.

v_gene: TRBV11-2; abundance: .; d_gene: .; j_gene: TRBJ2-3; CDR3nt: TGTGCCAGCAGCCCGACTACTAGGGGCACAGATACGCAGTATTTT; CDR3aa: CASSPTTRGTDTQYF
v_gene: TRBV9; abundance: .; d_gene: TRBD2; j_gene: TRBJ2-7; CDR3nt: TGTGCCAGCAGCCAGACCGTGACTAGCCCATTACTCGAGCAGTACTTC; CDR3aa: CASSQTVTSPLLEQYF
v_gene: TRBV7-2; abundance: .; d_gene: .; j_gene: TRBJ1-1; CDR3nt: TGTGCCAGCAGCCTAGACACATCTGGAGACACTGAAGCTTTCTTT; CDR3aa: CASSLDTSGDTEAFF
v_gene: TRBV10-1; abundance: .; d_gene: .; j_gene: TRBJ1-4; CDR3nt: TGCGCCAGCACCTATTGGGGAGGGGCAGGTGAAAAACTGTTTTTT; CDR3aa: CASTYWGGAGEKLFF
v_gene: TRBV28; abundance: few; d_gene: TRBD1; j_gene: TRBJ1-1; CDR3nt: TGTGCCAGCAGTTCATCCGGGACAGGGTTCACTGAAGCTTTCTTT; CDR3aa: CASSSSGTGFTEAFF
v_gene: TRBV5-6; abundance: .; d_gene: .; j_gene: TRBJ1-5; CDR3nt: TGTGCCAGCAGCTACCGGGACACCAATCAGCCCCAGCATTTT; CDR3aa: CASSYRDTNQPQHF
v_gene: TRBV30; abundance: .; d_gene: .; j_gene: TRBJ2-7; CDR3nt: TGTGCCTGGGACCGGCGTGGAGGGGTCTACGAGCAGTACTTC; CDR3aa: CAWDRRGGVYEQYF
v_gene: TRBV5-1; abundance: .; d_gene: TRBD1; j_gene: TRBJ1-2; CDR3nt: TGCGCCAGCAGCCGTGACAGGGAGCGGAATGATGGCTACACCTTC; CDR3aa: CASSRDRERNDGYTF
v_gene: TRBV11-3; abundance: few; d_gene: TRBD1; j_gene: TRBJ1-2; CDR3nt: TGTGCCAGCAGCTTAGAGGGGAGACAGGGGGCTAGCTATGGCTACACCTTC; CDR3aa: CASSLEGRQGASYGYTF
v_gene: TRBV19; abundance: .; d_gene: .; j_gene: TRBJ1-1; CDR3nt: TGTGCCAGTAGTCTTAGGGTACTAGTTCGGGATACCGAAGCTTTCTTT; CDR3aa: CASSLRVLVRDTEAFF
v_gene: TRBV7-2; abundance: .; d_gene: TRBD1; j_gene: TRBJ2-3; CDR3nt: TGTGCCAGCAGCTTCGACAGGGGTGGCACAGATACGCAGTATTTT; CDR3aa: CASSFDRGGTDTQYF
v_gene: TRBV7-9; abundance: .; d_gene: .; j_gene: TRBJ2-7; CDR3nt: TGTGCCAGCAGCTTAGGGACAGAAATCTACGAGCAGTACTTC; CDR3aa: CASSLGTEIYEQYF
v_gene: TRBV6-4; abundance: .; d_gene: .; j_gene: TRBJ1-5; CDR3nt: TGTGCCAGCAGCCAAGAGAGCAATCAGCCCCAGCATTTT; CDR3aa: CASSQESNQPQHF
v_gene: TRBV13; abundance: .; d_gene: .; j_gene: TRBJ1-1; CDR3nt: TGTGCCAGCAGCTTCAGGGGACGGACCGAAGCTTTCTTT; CDR3aa: CASSFRGRTEAFF
v_gene: TRBV7-8; abundance: .; d_gene: .; j_gene: TRBJ1-1; CDR3nt: TGTGCCAGCAGCTTGGTAACAGCGAACACTGAAGCTTTCTTT; CDR3aa: CASSLVTANTEAFF
v_gene: TRBV5-1; abundance: once; d_gene: .; j_gene: TRBJ1-2; CDR3nt: TGCGCCAGCAGCCCCTCTGGAGCAGGGCATTATGGCTACACCTTC; CDR3aa: CASSPSGAGHYGYTF
v_gene: TRBV5-1; abundance: .; d_gene: TRBD1; j_gene: TRBJ2-2; CDR3nt: TGCGCCAGCAGCCTAACTGGACAGGGACCCGTAATGTATAGAGGCACCGGGGAGCTGTTTTTT; CDR3aa: CASSLTGQGPVMYRGTGELFF
v_gene: TRBV5-1; abundance: .; d_gene: .; j_gene: TRBJ2-5; CDR3nt: TGCGCCAGCAGGTCGACAGGTCAAGAGACCCAGTACTTC; CDR3aa: CASRSTGQETQYF
v_gene: TRBV14; abundance: .; d_gene: TRBD2; j_gene: TRBJ2-7; CDR3nt: TGTGCCAGCAGCCAAGGATTCTTGACTAGCGGGGTTTCCTACGAGCAGTACTTC; CDR3aa: CASSQGFLTSGVSYEQYF
v_gene: TRBV6-6; abundance: .; d_gene: .; j_gene: TRBJ1-5; CDR3nt: TGTGCCAGCACCACGGGGAGTCAGCCCCAGCATTTT; CDR3aa: CASTTGSQPQHF
v_gene: TRBV5-1; abundance: .; d_gene: .; j_gene: TRBJ2-7; CDR3nt: TGCGCCAGCAGCTTGGGGCAGGGAATCTCCTCAGGAGACGAGCAGTACTTC; CDR3aa: CASSLGQGISSGDEQYF
v_gene: TRBV19; abundance: .; d_gene: .; j_gene: TRBJ1-5; CDR3nt: TGTGCCAGTAGTATCCCCGGGGGAGGTAGGGATCAGCCCCAGCATTTT; CDR3aa: CASSIPGGGRDQPQHF
v_gene: TRBV9; abundance: .; d_gene: .; j_gene: TRBJ2-3; CDR3nt: TGTGCCAGCAGCGTCAAAGGGGGCACAGATACGCAGTATTTT; CDR3aa: CASSVKGGTDTQYF
v_gene: TRBV2; abundance: .; d_gene: TRBD2; j_gene: TRBJ2-3; CDR3nt: TGTGCCAGCAGTGACGGGGGGTTTTCCACAGATACGCAGTATTTT; CDR3aa: CASSDGGFSTDTQYF
v_gene: TRBV5-6; abundance: .; d_gene: .; j_gene: TRBJ1-1; CDR3nt: TGTGCCAGCGGAACCACCGGGGGCACTGAAGCTTTCTTT; CDR3aa: CASGTTGGTEAFF
v_gene: TRBV28; abundance: .; d_gene: TRBD2; j_gene: TRBJ2-2; CDR3nt: TGTGCCAGCACCGGGGGGGCGGCCCCGAACACCGGGGAGCTGTTTTTT; CDR3aa: CASTGGAAPNTGELFF
v_gene: TRBV5-1; abundance: .; d_gene: .; j_gene: TRBJ2-4; CDR3nt: TGCGCCAGCCGACCAGGGATTTGGGACATTCAGTACTTC; CDR3aa: CASRPGIWDIQYF
v_gene: TRBV9; abundance: .; d_gene: .; j_gene: TRBJ1-3; CDR3nt: TGTGCCAGCAGCGTAGGCGGAGAAGGCTCTGGAAACACCATATATTTT; CDR3aa: CASSVGGEGSGNTIYF
v_gene: TRBV5-1; abundance: .; d_gene: .; j_gene: TRBJ2-5; CDR3nt: TGCGCCAGCAGCTTGGAATTAGCAGAAGAGACCCAGTACTTC; CDR3aa: CASSLELAEETQYF
v_gene: TRBV7-9; abundance: .; d_gene: TRBD2; j_gene: TRBJ2-1; CDR3nt: TGTGCCAGCAGCTTAAGCAGCGGGGGGGACAATGAGCAGTTCTTC; CDR3aa: CASSLSSGGDNEQFF